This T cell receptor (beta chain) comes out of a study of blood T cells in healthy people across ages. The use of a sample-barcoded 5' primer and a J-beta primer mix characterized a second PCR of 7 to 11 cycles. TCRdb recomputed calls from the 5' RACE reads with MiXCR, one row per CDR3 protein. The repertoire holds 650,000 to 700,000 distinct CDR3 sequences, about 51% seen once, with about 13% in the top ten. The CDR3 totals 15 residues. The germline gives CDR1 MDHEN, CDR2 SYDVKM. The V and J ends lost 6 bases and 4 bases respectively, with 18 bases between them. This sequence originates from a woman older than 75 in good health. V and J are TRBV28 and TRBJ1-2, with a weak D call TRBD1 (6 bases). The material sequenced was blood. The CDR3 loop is CASRSPGAESYGYTF. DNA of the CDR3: TGTGCCAGCAGATCCCCGGGGGCGGAGAGCTATGGCTACACCTTC.